This entry features one T cell receptor beta chain sequence. The CDR3 spans 17 residues. V dropped 3 bases and J dropped 0 bases, with 12 bases sitting between them. CDR1 is LNHDA and CDR2 is SQIVND in the germline V gene (reference sequence). Primers included in the PCR were 60 Vbeta and 13 Jbeta primers. TCRdb's copy holds only in-frame clones and misses some; the assay was immunoSEQ multiplex PCR. The sample's table shows 34,000 or so clones. The data belong to a study of cytomegalovirus exposure and HLA in healthy donors. Source material: PBMCs. The TCR sequence derives from a woman in her 40s in good health and CMV-seropositive. The chain couples TRBV19 to TRBJ2-6; tentative D call: TRBD1 (5 bases). The CDR3 region is CASSIPRQNSGANVLTF. For the CDR3, the DNA is TGTGCCAGTAGTATCCCCAGACAGAACTCTGGGGCCAACGTCCTGACTTTC. The full variable domain, completed using reference TRBV19 and TRBJ2-6, is DGGITQSPKYLFRKEGQNVTLSCEQNLNHDAMYWYRQDPGQGLRLIYYSQIVNDFQKGDIAEGYSVSREKKESFPLTVTSAQKNPTAFYLCASSIPRQNSGANVLTFGAGSRLTVL.